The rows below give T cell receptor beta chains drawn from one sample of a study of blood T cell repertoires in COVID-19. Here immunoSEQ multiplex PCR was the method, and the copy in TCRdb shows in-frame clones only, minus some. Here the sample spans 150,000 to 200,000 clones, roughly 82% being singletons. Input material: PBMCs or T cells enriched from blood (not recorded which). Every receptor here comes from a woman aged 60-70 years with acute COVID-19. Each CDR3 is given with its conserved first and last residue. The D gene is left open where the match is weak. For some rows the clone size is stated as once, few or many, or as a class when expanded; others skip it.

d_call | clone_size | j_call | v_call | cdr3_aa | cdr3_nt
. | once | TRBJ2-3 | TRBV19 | CASSKAASTDTQYF | TGTGCCAGTAGTAAGGCGGCGAGCACAGATACGCAGTATTTT
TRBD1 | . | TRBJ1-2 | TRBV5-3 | CARSFRDRGYYGYTF | TGTGCCAGAAGCTTCCGGGACAGGGGATACTATGGCTACACCTTC
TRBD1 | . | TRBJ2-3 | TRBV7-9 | CASSWGTGAADTQYF | TGTGCCAGCAGCTGGGGGACAGGGGCAGCAGATACGCAGTATTTT
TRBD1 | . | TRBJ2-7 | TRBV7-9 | CASSSGQASYEQYF | TGTGCCAGCAGCTCCGGACAGGCATCCTACGAGCAGTACTTC
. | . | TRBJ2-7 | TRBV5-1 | CASAPLDSYSYEQYF | TGCGCCAGCGCCCCTCTTGACAGCTACTCCTACGAGCAGTACTTC
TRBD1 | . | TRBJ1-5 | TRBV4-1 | CASSQEGQGIGQPQHF | TGCGCCAGCAGCCAAGAGGGACAGGGTATAGGTCAGCCCCAGCATTTT
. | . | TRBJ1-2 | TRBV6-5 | CASSSGLGYGYTF | TGTGCCAGCAGCTCAGGGTTAGGCTATGGCTACACCTTC
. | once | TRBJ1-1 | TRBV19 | CASSSTGAESAFF | TGTGCCAGTAGTAGTACGGGTGCCGAGTCAGCTTTCTTT
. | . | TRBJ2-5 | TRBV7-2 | CASSPPRSMKTQYF | TGTGCCAGCAGCCCCCCGCGGTCAATGAAGACCCAGTACTTC
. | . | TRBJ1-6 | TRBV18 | CASSPFDPTESPLHF | TGTGCCAGCTCACCCTTCGACCCTACGGAGTCACCCCTCCACTTT
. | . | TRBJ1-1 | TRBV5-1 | CASSAGFNTEAFF | TGCGCCAGCAGCGCAGGGTTTAACACTGAAGCTTTCTTT
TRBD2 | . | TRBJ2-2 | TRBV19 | CASTLSGGRTGELFF | TGTGCCAGTACCCTGAGCGGGGGGCGGACCGGGGAGCTGTTTTTT
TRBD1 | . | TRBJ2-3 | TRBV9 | CASSVDGTGVIDTQYF | TGTGCCAGCAGCGTAGACGGGACAGGGGTCATAGATACGCAGTATTTT
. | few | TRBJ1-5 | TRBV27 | CASSLMPGQQPQHF | TGTGCCAGCAGTTTGATGCCAGGTCAGCAGCCCCAGCATTTT
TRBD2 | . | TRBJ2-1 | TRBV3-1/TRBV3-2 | CASSQPGLAGAYNEQFF | TGTGCCAGCAGCCAACCCGGACTAGCGGGGGCCTACAATGAGCAGTTCTTC
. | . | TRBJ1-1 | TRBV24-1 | CATSDTYNTEAFF | TGTGCCACCAGTGATACATATAACACTGAAGCTTTCTTT
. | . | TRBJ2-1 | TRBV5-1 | CASSFTGSGNEQFF | TGCGCCAGCAGCTTCACAGGGAGTGGGAATGAGCAGTTCTTC
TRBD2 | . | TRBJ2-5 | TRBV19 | CACGPGTNPPQYF | TGTGCCTGCGGACCCGGGACTAATCCCCCCCAGTACTTC
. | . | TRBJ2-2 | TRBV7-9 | CASSLTPLATTGELFF | TGTGCCAGCAGCCTTACCCCCCTAGCGACCACCGGGGAGCTGTTTTTT
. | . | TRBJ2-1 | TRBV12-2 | CASRFLGRELANEQFF | TGTGCAAGTCGCTTTCTGGGGCGGGAGCTGGCCAATGAGCAGTTCTTC
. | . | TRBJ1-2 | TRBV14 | CASSQAGWEGYTF | TGTGCCAGCAGCCAAGCAGGGTGGGAAGGCTACACCTTC
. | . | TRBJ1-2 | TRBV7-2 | CASSLEWSGRYYGYTF | TGTGCCAGCAGCTTAGAGTGGTCGGGAAGATACTATGGCTACACCTTC
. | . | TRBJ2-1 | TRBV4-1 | CASSQDWAGLEFF | TGCGCCAGCAGCCAAGACTGGGCGGGCCTGGAGTTCTTC
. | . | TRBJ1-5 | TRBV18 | CASAQYSNQPQHF | TGTGCCAGCGCCCAGTATAGCAATCAGCCCCAGCATTTT
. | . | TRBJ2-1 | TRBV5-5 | CASSLAPLAGAYNEQFF | TGTGCCAGCAGCTTGGCCCCTCTGGCGGGGGCATACAATGAGCAGTTCTTC
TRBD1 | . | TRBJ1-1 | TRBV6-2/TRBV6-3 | CASSRGGAGTEAFF | TGTGCCAGCAGCAGAGGGGGCGCGGGAACTGAAGCTTTCTTT
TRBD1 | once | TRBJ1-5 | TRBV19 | CASSPIGTVNSNQPQHF | TGTGCCAGTAGTCCTATCGGGACAGTAAATAGCAATCAGCCCCAGCATTTT
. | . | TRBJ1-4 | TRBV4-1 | CASSQEGRGKLFF | TGCGCCAGCAGCCAAGAGGGCAGGGGCAAACTGTTTTTT
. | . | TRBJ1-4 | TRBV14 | CASSQSPGTNEKLFF | TGTGCCAGCAGCCAGAGCCCAGGGACTAATGAAAAACTGTTTTTT
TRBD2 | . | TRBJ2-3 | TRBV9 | CASSVGVSGYADTQYF | TGTGCCAGCAGCGTAGGGGTTAGCGGGTACGCAGATACGCAGTATTTT
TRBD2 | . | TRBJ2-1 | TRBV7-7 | CASSASGTSGRIVSKNEQFF | TGTGCCAGCAGCGCCTCCGGGACTAGCGGGAGGATAGTCTCGAAAAATGAGCAGTTCTTC
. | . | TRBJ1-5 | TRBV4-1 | CASSQADLAQPQHF | TGCGCCAGCAGCCAAGCCGATCTAGCGCAGCCCCAGCATTTT
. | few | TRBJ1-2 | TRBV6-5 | CASSPLPGNYGYTF | TGTGCCAGCAGTCCCCTCCCGGGGAACTATGGCTACACCTTC
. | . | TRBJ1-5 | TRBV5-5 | CASSFGGESNQPQHF | TGTGCCAGCAGCTTTGGGGGGGAAAGCAATCAGCCCCAGCATTTT
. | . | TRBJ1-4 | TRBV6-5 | CASSQSGRANEKLFF | TGTGCCAGCAGTCAGTCAGGGAGGGCTAATGAAAAACTGTTTTTT
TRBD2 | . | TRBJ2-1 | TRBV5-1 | CASSLAFGTSGSYEQFF | TGCGCCAGCAGCTTGGCCTTCGGGACTAGCGGGAGCTATGAGCAGTTCTTC
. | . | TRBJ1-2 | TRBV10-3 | CAISESDSNYGYTF | TGTGCCATCAGTGAGTCGGACAGTAACTATGGCTACACCTTC
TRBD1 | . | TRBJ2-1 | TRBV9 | CASSVSRDREHNEQFF | TGTGCCAGCAGCGTAAGTAGGGACAGGGAACACAATGAGCAGTTCTTC
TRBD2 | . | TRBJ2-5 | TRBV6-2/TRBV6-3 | CASSYSRGSGGPEETQYF | TGTGCCAGCAGTTACTCCCGGGGTAGCGGGGGCCCCGAAGAGACCCAGTACTTC
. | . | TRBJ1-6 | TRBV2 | CAIKAGNNSPLHF | TGTGCCATAAAGGCAGGGAATAATTCACCCCTCCACTTT
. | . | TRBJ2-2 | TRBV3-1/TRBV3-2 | CASSPSEGENTGELFF | TGTGCCAGCAGCCCCAGTGAGGGGGAGAACACCGGGGAGCTGTTTTTT
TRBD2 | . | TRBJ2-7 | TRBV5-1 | CASSLPLAGAEQYF | TGCGCCAGCAGCTTACCCCTAGCGGGAGCCGAGCAGTACTTC
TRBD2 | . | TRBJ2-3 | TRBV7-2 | CASSLDGLASSTDTQYF | TGTGCCAGCAGCTTAGACGGACTAGCGTCTAGCACAGATACGCAGTATTTT
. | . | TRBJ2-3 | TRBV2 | CASSYGGTDTQYF | TGTGCCAGCAGTTACGGGGGCACAGATACGCAGTATTTT
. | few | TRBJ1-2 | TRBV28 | CASRFPQGYGYTF | TGTGCCAGCAGATTTCCACAGGGCTATGGCTACACCTTC
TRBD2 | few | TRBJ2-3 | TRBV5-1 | CASSSLAGFSTDTQYF | TGCGCCAGCAGCTCGCTAGCGGGCTTCAGCACAGATACGCAGTATTTT
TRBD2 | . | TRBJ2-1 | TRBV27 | CASSSMTSGGAFEQFF | TGTGCCAGCAGTTCAATGACTAGCGGGGGGGCGTTTGAGCAGTTCTTC
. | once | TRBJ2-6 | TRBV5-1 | CASSLIGNSGANVLTF | TGCGCCAGCAGCTTGATTGGCAACTCTGGGGCCAACGTCCTGACTTTC
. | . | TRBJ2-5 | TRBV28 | CASSLRQKETQYF | TGTGCCAGCAGTTTGAGGCAAAAAGAGACCCAGTACTTC
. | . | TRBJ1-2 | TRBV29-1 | CSVLTTENYGYTF | TGCAGCGTCCTCACGACAGAAAACTATGGCTACACCTTC
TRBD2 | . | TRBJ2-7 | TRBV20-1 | CSASTSGRYYEQYF | TGCAGTGCTAGTACTAGCGGGAGGTATTACGAGCAGTACTTC
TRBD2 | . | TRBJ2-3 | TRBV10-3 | CAISPLASSTDTQYF | TGTGCCATCAGCCCACTAGCGAGTAGCACAGATACGCAGTATTTT
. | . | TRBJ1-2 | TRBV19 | CASSYLRNYGYTF | TGTGCCAGTAGTTATTTGAGGAACTATGGCTACACCTTC